The clone carrying this T cell receptor beta chain was seen only a few times. The target antigen is unknown. The entry originates in a study of long-term antiretroviral therapy in people with HIV. Whole-study findings and limits: ART adherence, viral resistance and therapy changes went unrecorded.

The germline CDR1 and CDR2 sequences are MNHEY and SVGAGI. Trimming stripped 9 bases from V and 2 bases from J, with 17 bases between. The CDR3 length is 15 residues. The immunoSEQ assay was v3.0, run at survey level. Method: immunoSEQ multiplex PCR; TCRdb's copy keeps in-frame clones and lacks some. The table includes around 15,000 clones, more than 60% detected once. This receptor was obtained from a man aged 35-49 years with HIV. This specimen was unsorted PBMCs, taken 2.1 years after starting antiretroviral therapy. The chain joins TRBV6-5 to TRBJ1-5; perhaps TRBD1 as D (5 bases). The CDR3 region has the DNA TGTGCCAGTAGAATGGAGGGGCAGGGCAATCAGCCCCAGCATTTT. This sequence encodes CASRMEGQGNQPQHF.